One sample yielded the 21 T cell receptor beta chains listed below, sequenced in a study of blood T cell repertoires in COVID-19. This table comes from immunoSEQ multiplex PCR, and its TCRdb copy is limited to in-frame clones, with some not included. The repertoire holds 90,000 to 150,000 clones, with approximately 87% as singletons. Sequencing input: peripheral blood. The receptors shown here come from a man in his sixties with acute or convalescent COVID-19.

J is TRBJ2-3 and V is TRBV5-6; no clear D. V was pared by 7 bases and J by 1 base, with 16 bases between. Per the germline V gene, CDR1 is SGHDT and CDR2 is YYEEEE. The CDR3 runs to 15 residues. The CDR3 region has the DNA TGTGCCAGCGCGTCTCTCTTCCTTGGCACAGATACGCAGTATTTT. Translated, it gives CASASLFLGTDTQYF.

The CDR3 sequence is CASSVPLAGAYEQYF. The CDR3 DNA is TGTGCCAGCAGCGTCCCCCTAGCGGGGGCCTACGAGCAGTACTTC. The genes are TRBV11-2 and TRBJ2-7; 10 nucleotides align to TRBD2. The length of the CDR3 is 15 residues. Trimming cost V 5 bases and J 2 bases; bases outside gene matches: 6. Germline CDR1 and CDR2: SGHAT and FQNNGV.

This CDR3 is CASSFRSAGGETQYF. DNA of the CDR3: TGTGCCAGCAGCTTCCGCTCAGCGGGAGGAGAGACCCAGTACTTC. The V call is TRBV7-2, the J call TRBJ2-5; 9 nucleotides align to TRBD2. The V segment lost 3 bases and the J segment 4 bases; nucleotides outside the gene matches: 6. The CDR3 has 15 amino acids. Germline values: CDR1 SGHTA, CDR2 FQGNSA.

The rearrangement links TRBV5-1 to TRBJ2-5; D might be TRBD1 (7 bases). Trimming took 5 bases from V and 4 from J, leaving 12 bases between them. The CDR3 sequence is 13 residues long. Germline V lookup: CDR1 SGHRS, CDR2 YFSETQ. CDR3 bases: TGCGCCAGCAGGTCGCAGGGGGGAGAGACCCAGTACTTC. Its translation: CASRSQGGETQYF.

This rearrangement joins TRBV10-3 to TRBJ2-7, with D possibly TRBD2 on 5 matching bases. V lost 4 bases and J lost 7, with 17 bases in between. The V gene's germline CDR1 is ENHRY and CDR2 SYGVKD. There are 14 residues in the CDR3. The CDR3 DNA is TGTGCCATCAGTGGCGGGCGGACCGTTGAGGAGCAGTACTTC. The encoded protein is CAISGGRTVEEQYF.

V usage is TRBV24-1 and J usage is TRBJ1-5, with no clear D. The CDR3 runs 12 residues. Trimming pared 3 bases from V and 9 bases from J, leaving 8 bases between. Germline V gives CDR1 KGHDR, CDR2 SFDVKD. This CDR3 is CATSDPLGPQHF. CDR3 DNA sequence: TGTGCCACCAGTGATCCCCTCGGGCCCCAGCATTTT.

The rearrangement joins TRBV4-2 to TRBJ2-7; 7 nucleotides match TRBD1. Trimming took 0 bases from V and 3 from J; bases not matched to a gene: 5. The CDR3 sequence is 15 residues long. Looked up from germline, CDR1 is LGHNA and CDR2 is YNFKEQ. The CDR3 protein is CASSQEGDSFYEQYF. The CDR3 coding sequence is TGTGCCAGCAGCCAAGAAGGGGACAGCTTCTACGAGCAGTACTTC.

CDR3 loop: CASTLGRQETQYF. In nucleotides, the CDR3 is TGTGCCAGCACCCTCGGGAGACAAGAGACCCAGTACTTC. This sequence joins TRBV7-6 and TRBJ2-5; a weak D match, TRBD2 (6 bases). V was cut by 7 bases and J by 2 bases, with 11 bases left in between. This CDR3 is built from 13 residues. Germline assignment: CDR1 SGHVS and CDR2 FNYEAQ.

In its sample, this clone was seen a few times. The chain has TRBV20-1 and TRBJ1-4; D not resolved. The CDR3 contains 11 residues. V dropped 8 bases and J dropped 5 bases, with 9 bases sitting between them. Germline CDR1 and CDR2: DFQATT and SNEGSKA (reference sequence). CDR3 region: CSLWRNEKLFF. The CDR3 DNA is TGCAGTCTATGGCGGAATGAAAAACTGTTTTTT.

Concerning this clone: One junction end does not reproduce the germline sequence, and a read error may be involved. The V and J genes are TRBV6-2 or TRBV6-3 and TRBJ2-7; TRBD2 matches 12 bases. The CDR3 has 17 amino acids. Germline V gene data show CDR1 as MNHEY and CDR2 as SVGEGT. CDR3 region: CASSNSGTSGPAYEQYF. The CDR3 DNA reads as TGTGCCAGCAGTAACTCCGGGACTAGCGGGCCTGCCTACGAGCAGTACTTC.

The chain uses TRBV7-9 and TRBJ1-4; D perhaps matches TRBD1 (5 bases). The CDR3 loop spans 16 amino acids. V was shortened by 0 bases and J by 7 bases, with 15 bases between the two germline ends. CDR1 is SEHNR, CDR2 FQNEAQ, per germline (reference sequence). The CDR3 protein is CASSLALMVGGEKLFF. CDR3 sequence (DNA): TGTGCCAGCAGCTTAGCGCTGATGGTGGGGGGTGAAAAACTGTTTTTT. Full variable domain (outside the CDR3, taken from reference TRBV7-9 and TRBJ1-4): DTGVSQNPRHKITKRGQNVTFRCDPISEHNRLYWYRQTLGQGPEFLTYFQNEAQLEKSRLLSDRFSAERPKGSFSTLEIQRTEQGDSAMYLCASSLALMVGGEKLFFGSGTQLSVL.

V gene TRBV7-2 combines with J gene TRBJ1-2; 8 positions match TRBD1. Germline V CDR1 and CDR2: SGHTA, FQGNSA. Unmatched junction bases numbered 3, after V lost 5 bases and J lost 4 bases. The CDR3 runs 13 residues. The CDR3 is CASSQQGGYGYTF. CDR3 DNA sequence: TGTGCCAGCAGCCAACAGGGGGGCTATGGCTACACCTTC.

As regards this clone: This sequence may be a read error, since a much larger clone differs from it by one base. J is TRBJ2-1 and V is TRBV9; 10 bases align to TRBD2. Germline values: CDR1 SGDLS, CDR2 YYNGEE. The CDR3 totals 15 residues. With 3 bases clipped from V and 3 bases from J, the junction kept 3 bases outside the gene matches. The CDR3 DNA sequence: TGTGCCAGCAGCGCCGGGACTAGCGACTACAATGAGCAGTTCTTC. This encodes CASSAGTSDYNEQFF. The full variable domain, completed using reference TRBV9 and TRBJ2-1, is DSGVTQTPKHLITATGQRVTLRCSPRSGDLSVYWYQQSLDQGLQFLIQYYNGEERAKGNILERFSAQQFPDLHSELNLSSLELGDSALYFCASSAGTSDYNEQFFGPGTRLTVL.

The chain has TRBV27 and TRBJ2-7; D gene uncertain. From germline, CDR1 is MNHEY and CDR2 SMNVEV (reference sequence). The germline V and J ends were trimmed by 6 bases and 3 bases, with 12 bases remaining between them. The CDR3 length is 13 residues. The CDR3 loop is CASSLREDYEQYF. The CDR3 nucleotides read TGTGCCAGCAGCCTCCGAGAGGACTACGAGCAGTACTTC.

This chain joins TRBV27 and TRBJ2-7, with 10 positions matching TRBD1. J was trimmed by 2 bases and V by 10 bases; bases with no gene match: 8. CDR3 size: 14 residues. Germline V gene sequence: CDR1 MNHEY, CDR2 SMNVEV (reference sequence). The CDR3 protein is CATAPGTGAYEQYF. CDR3 coding DNA: TGTGCCACCGCCCCCGGGACAGGGGCCTACGAGCAGTACTTC.

V is TRBV30 and J is TRBJ2-1; 10 positions match TRBD2. Germline CDR1 reads GTSNPN; CDR2 reads SVGIG (reference sequence). J was trimmed by 8 bases and V by 3 bases; bases with no gene match: 22. The length of the CDR3 is 19 residues. The DNA for the CDR3 is TGTGCCTGGAGCCTGGACGGAGCGGGAGGGCCGAAGGTCCTCGATGAGCAGTTCTTC. Amino acid sequence: CAWSLDGAGGPKVLDEQFF.

The rearrangement joins TRBV6-2 or TRBV6-3 to TRBJ1-5, with a possible D match to TRBD1 (5 bases). The CDR3 is 15 residues long. Trimming cost V 4 bases and J 2 bases, with 12 bases left between them. Germline-derived CDR1 and CDR2 are MNHEY and SVGEGT. Written as DNA, the CDR3 is TGTGCCAGCAGTTTCGGGGGAGAGGGCAATCAGCCCCAGCATTTT. Encoded protein: CASSFGGEGNQPQHF.

The chain joins TRBV23-1 to TRBJ1-1; 8 nucleotides align to TRBD1. TRBV23-1 is assigned to the ORF class and has an uncertain function. The CDR3 sequence is 11 residues long. J was trimmed by 8 bases and V by 7 bases; bases with no gene match: 3. DNA of the CDR3: TGCGCCAGCACTCGGGACAGGGAAGCTTTCTTT. Protein sequence: CASTRDREAFF.

The rearrangement uses TRBV20-1 and TRBJ2-5; 11 bases fit TRBD2. In germline, CDR1 is DFQATT, CDR2 SNEGSKA (reference sequence). V trimming: 3 bases; J trimming: 3 bases; junction bases outside the gene matches: 6. The CDR3 has 15 residues. In DNA, the CDR3 is TGCAGTGCTAGTACTAGCGGGAGCTGGAAAGAGACCCAGTACTTC. Protein sequence: CSASTSGSWKETQYF.

The chain uses TRBV7-9 and TRBJ1-3; D call uncertain. Trimming stripped 3 bases from V and 0 bases from J, with 15 bases between. Per germline, CDR1 SEHNR and CDR2 FQNEAQ (reference sequence). This CDR3 spans 17 amino acids. The chain's CDR3 is CASSLPNTASSGNTIYF. DNA of the CDR3: TGTGCCAGCAGCTTGCCCAATACTGCGAGCTCTGGAAACACCATATATTTT.

This chain connects TRBV28 to TRBJ2-2; TRBD1 matches 7 bases. The V and J ends lost 8 bases and 1 base, in that order; junction bases with no gene match: 4. The CDR3 spans 14 residues. Germline V gives CDR1 MDHEN, CDR2 SYDVKM. This CDR3 is CASLRTGNTGELFF. In nucleotides, the CDR3 is TGTGCCAGCCTACGGACAGGGAACACCGGGGAGCTGTTTTTT.